This T cell receptor beta chain emerged from a study of blood T cell repertoires in COVID-19 (dated by TCRdb to 2020 to 2021). Background on the whole study: The collaborator samples originated in the United States, Italy and Spain and spanned the acute and convalescent phases of COVID-19. The prospective study material was composed of cDNA or gDNA derived from T cells, B-cell-depleted T cells, or PBMCs. Deeply sampled blood TCRbeta repertoires from subjects exposed to, actively infected with, or recovered from COVID-19 were included in the dataset. A freely available public database, intended as a resource for researchers studying the immune response to SARS-CoV-2, is where the repertoires were released. The samples were drawn from the first 160 participants of the ongoing ImmuneRACE study and from some 1,300 subjects provided by 6 global collaborators. A de-identified subject ID, COVID-19 status, age in years and sex were almost always included in the sample metadata. Where available, HLA class I and class II types were obtained from metadata supplied by the sample provider rather than from assay-based typing. Study-wide findings and limitations: Clinical and demographic metadata were provided uncurated, with the amount varying by source and participant.

The immunoSEQ Assay, a bias-controlled multiplex PCR, was used to amplify TCRbeta CDR3 regions from genomic DNA. The study's own analysis went as follows. The number of nucleated cells in each sample was estimated from the amplification of reference gene primers within the assay. Sequence reads were collapsed and filtered to measure the absolute abundance of every unique TCRbeta CDR3 rearrangement. For each sample, productive Simpson clonality was calculated as the square root of Simpson's diversity index across productive rearrangements. TCRdb holds this immuneACCESS table with in-frame rearrangements only. Some clones are missing; in checked studies, unresolved V genes explain under half, and the rest has no known cause. V and J calls plus clone size are reproduced from that table; the DNA served to infer D and trimming. This sample lists 250,000 to 300,000 clones; around 87% were detected once. The biggest ten clones account for over 4% of the sample.

CDR1 MNHEY and CDR2 SMNVEV were looked up in the germline V gene (reference sequence). For this chain, trimming is 3 bases at the V end and 2 bases at the J end, and the number of junction bases without a gene match is 3. The cysteine opens and the phenylalanine closes a CDR3 of 15 amino acids. The entry retains the CDR3 DNA only, 45 bases that are in frame from base 1. With regard to this clone: Its cognate antigen has yet to be identified. Nothing much larger sits one base from this clone, and base qualities are not available.

One collaborating source in Seattle enrolled patients while the patients were actively infected and followed the patients over time throughout the course of disease. Each collaborating institution followed its own protocols to collect whole blood in K2EDTA tubes. For TCRbeta analysis, collaborator samples were shipped as frozen whole blood, as isolated PBMCs, or as DNA extracted from either sample type. The sequenced material came from peripheral blood. The chain is assembled from TRBV27 and TRBJ2-7, with 11 bases matching TRBD2. The origin of this receptor is an older woman with COVID-19, enrolled during active disease. The DNA sequence is given as TGTGCCAGCAGTTTTACGGGACTAGCGGCCTACGAGCAGTACTTC. This gives the protein CASSFTGLAAYEQYF.